In its sample, the clone carrying this T cell receptor (beta chain) was seen many times. What it binds is not known. The sample is drawn from a study of prognosis after radiotherapy for stage I lung cancer. Study-wide background: As radiotherapy, SBRT was administered in 3 to 5 fractions with a biologically effective dose of at least 100 Gy.

The V and J ends lost 0 bases and 4 bases respectively, with 9 bases between them. Germline lookup yields CDR1 DFQATT and CDR2 SNEGSKA (reference sequence). The length of the CDR3 is 14 residues. The study amplified the TCR beta CDR3 region from genomic DNA. This amplification was carried out by two rounds of multiplex PCR. During first-round PCR, primers specific to each TRBV and TRBJ gene were used. A single record per CDR3 protein comes from TCRdb applying MiXCR to the multiplex PCR reads. The sample carries about 31,000 distinct CDR3 sequences, about 34% recorded once. Findings of the study overall: Patients with metastases reportedly showed TRBV and TRBJ gene usage that differed from patients without metastases.

This clonotype originated in a donor of 50 years or more with non-small cell lung cancer. Material: PBMCs, obtained before or after stereotactic body radiation therapy (not recorded which). The chain couples TRBV20-1 to TRBJ1-4; the D is unclear. The CDR3 coding sequence is TGCAGTGCTAGAGAGCCGGACCTTAATGAAAAACTGTTTTTT. It encodes CSAREPDLNEKLFF.